A single sample is the source of the 29 T cell receptor beta chains below, sequenced in a study of memory CD4+ T cells and cytomegalovirus serostatus (dated by TCRdb to the late 2010s). Library creation used the immunoSEQ multiplex PCR assay. TCRdb retrieved this table from immuneACCESS and kept in-frame rearrangements only. Not all clones are present; in checked studies, unresolved V genes account for under half, and no reason is known for the remainder. A total of fewer than 90,000 clones appear in this sample, roughly 78% of them only once. The top ten clones comprise 2.5% to 3% of the sample. Single viable CD3+CD4+CD8-CD45RO+ cells were sorted as memory CD4+ T cells on a FACSAria II. Specimen: memory CD4+ T cells from blood. These receptor sequences come from an adult in good health and CMV-seropositive.

This chain links TRBV5-8 with TRBJ1-1; no firm D call. Looked up from germline, CDR1 is SGHTS and CDR2 is YDEGEE. The CDR3 runs to 12 residues. V was trimmed by 4 bases and J by 4 bases, leaving 8 bases between them. CDR3 sequence: CASSRIGTEAFF. In DNA, the CDR3 is TGTGCCAGCAGCCGCATAGGCACTGAAGCTTTCTTT.

The chain employs TRBV7-2 and TRBJ2-6; D tentatively fits TRBD1 or TRBD2 (5 bases each). The CDR3 is made up of 17 amino acids. CDR1 and CDR2 from the germline V gene are SGHTA and FQGNSA. V was cut by 4 bases and J by 3 bases, with 16 bases left in between. CDR3 DNA sequence: TGTGCCAGCAGCTGGGACCCCGGTTCAGTTGGGGCCAACGTCCTGACTTTC. Amino acid sequence: CASSWDPGSVGANVLTF.

The gene calls are TRBV29-1 and TRBJ2-1; TRBD1 is a possible D gene (6 bases). The CDR3 is 15 amino acids. The germline gives CDR1 SQVTM, CDR2 ANQGSEA. V was trimmed by 5 bases and J by 0 bases, leaving 14 bases between them. The CDR3 is CSVTGTSSSYNEQFF. The CDR3 DNA reads TGCAGCGTTACCGGGACATCGAGCTCCTACAATGAGCAGTTCTTC.

V gene TRBV6-5 combines with J gene TRBJ2-1, with TRBD1 matching 9 bases. The CDR3 is 15 amino acids. The V gene end was trimmed by 4 bases and the J gene end by 2 bases; junction bases not matched to a gene: 3. CDR1 is MNHEY and CDR2 is SVGAGI in the germline V gene. For the CDR3, the DNA is TGTGCCAGCAGTTGGGACAGGGCGCCCTACAATGAGCAGTTCTTC. Protein sequence: CASSWDRAPYNEQFF.

The chain couples TRBV19 to TRBJ2-5, with a tentative D call TRBD2 (6 bases). CDR3 length equals 12 residues. The germline V gene has CDR1 LNHDA and CDR2 SQIVND (reference sequence). V was trimmed by 6 bases and J by 8 bases, leaving 13 bases between them. The CDR3 loop reads CASRPSGGTQYF. The CDR3 DNA reads as TGTGCCAGTAGGCCCTCCGGGGGAACCCAGTACTTC.

This chain connects TRBV14 to TRBJ2-5; D gene uncertain. Germline V gives CDR1 SGHDN, CDR2 FVKESK. The CDR3 totals 15 residues. V lost 1 base and J lost 4, with 13 bases in between. The CDR3 spells CASSQVSRWGETQYF. The CDR3 DNA is TGTGCCAGCAGCCAAGTGTCTAGATGGGGAGAGACCCAGTACTTC.

The V call is TRBV27, the J call TRBJ1-3, with TRBD1 identical over 9 bases. J gave up 2 bases and V 10 bases, and 18 bases lay outside the gene matches. The CDR3 length is 18 residues. In germline, CDR1 is MNHEY, CDR2 SMNVEV (reference sequence). This CDR3 is CATRAGQGNQGPGNTIYF. In DNA form, the CDR3 reads TGTGCCACTCGCGCAGGACAGGGGAACCAGGGGCCTGGAAACACCATATATTTT.

This chain links TRBV10-3 with TRBJ2-1; 8 bases fit TRBD1. Germline V gene sequence: CDR1 ENHRY, CDR2 SYGVKD. V trimming: 4 bases; J trimming: 4 bases; junction bases outside the gene matches: 3. There are 14 residues in the CDR3. CDR3 amino acids: CAISGGTGYNEQFF. The CDR3 DNA sequence: TGTGCCATCAGTGGTGGGACAGGTTACAATGAGCAGTTCTTC.

The chain couples TRBV28 to TRBJ1-5; weak D call: TRBD1 (5 bases). The V gene's germline CDR1 is MDHEN and CDR2 SYDVKM. Trimming stripped 1 base from V and 5 bases from J, with 12 bases between. The CDR3 runs 15 residues. CDR3: CASSLLGGGYQPQHF. The CDR3 bases are TGTGCCAGCAGTTTATTAGGTGGGGGTTATCAGCCCCAGCATTTT.

The chain combines TRBV2 with TRBJ1-4, with D unresolved. This CDR3 comprises 14 residues. The germline V and J ends were trimmed by 5 bases and 8 bases, with 15 bases remaining between them. Germline V lookup: CDR1 SNHLY, CDR2 FYNNEI. CDR3: CASSPRAIGEKLFF. In nucleotides, the CDR3 is TGTGCCAGCAGTCCCCGGGCCATTGGGGAAAAACTGTTTTTT.

The chain has TRBV5-1 and TRBJ2-2; 7 bases line up with TRBD1. This CDR3 has 13 residues. Unmatched junction bases numbered 6, after V lost 7 bases and J lost 6 bases. Germline V gene data show CDR1 as SGHRS and CDR2 as YFSETQ. The CDR3 sequence: CASSDRVPGELFF. The CDR3 DNA is TGCGCCAGCTCCGACAGGGTCCCCGGGGAGCTGTTTTTT.

The chain has TRBV28 and TRBJ1-1, with 8 bases fitting TRBD1. From germline, CDR1 is MDHEN and CDR2 SYDVKM. The junction had 2 bases not matched to a gene; V was cut back by 2 bases and J by 0 bases. The CDR3 covers 15 residues. The chain's CDR3 is CASSLLGQVNTEAFF. The CDR3 nucleotides are TGTGCCAGCAGTTTACTGGGACAGGTGAACACTGAAGCTTTCTTT.

The V gene is TRBV5-6, the J gene TRBJ1-5; tentative D call: TRBD1 (6 bases). Looked up from germline, CDR1 is SGHDT and CDR2 is YYEEEE. The germline V and J ends were trimmed by 3 bases and 9 bases, with 10 bases remaining between them. CDR3 length: 12 residues. CDR3: CASSYRAAPQHF. CDR3 DNA: TGTGCCAGCAGCTACAGGGCCGCGCCCCAGCATTTT.

The genes are TRBV15 and TRBJ1-5, with D possibly matching TRBD1 (5 bases). This CDR3 has 16 amino acids. V was cut by 1 base and J by 4 bases, with 14 bases left in between. Germline lookup yields CDR1 LNHNV and CDR2 YYDKDF (reference sequence). The CDR3 region is CATSRARQRSNQPQHF. CDR3 in DNA: TGTGCCACCAGCAGAGCGCGACAGAGATCAAATCAGCCCCAGCATTTT.

This clone was recorded only once. The chain uses TRBV21-1 and TRBJ2-7; whether TRBD1, the table's D call, matches the DNA was not checked. TRBV21-1 is tagged as a pseudogene. The length of the CDR3 is 15 residues. CDR3 nucleotides: TGTGCCAGCACCCCGGGACAGGGCTTTAGATACGAGCAGTACGTC. As protein: CASTPGQGFRYEQYV.

V is TRBV5-6 and J is TRBJ2-5; D might be TRBD1 or TRBD2, each matching 5 bases. This CDR3 is built from 13 residues. The germline V gene has CDR1 SGHDT and CDR2 YYEEEE. Trimming left V 6 bases short and J 7 bases short, with 16 bases between. This CDR3 reads CASIDFVGGTQYF. CDR3 in DNA: TGTGCCAGCATCGACTTTGTTGGGGGGACCCAGTACTTC.

V usage is TRBV4-3 and J usage is TRBJ1-6, with 8 bases matching TRBD1. V shed 5 bases and J 9 bases; nucleotides not matched to a gene: 3. CDR1 and CDR2 from the germline V gene are LGHNA and YSLEER. CDR3 length: 13 residues. In DNA form, the CDR3 reads TGCGCCAGCAGCTCGGACAGGGTTTCACCCCTCCACTTT. Residues: CASSSDRVSPLHF.

V gene TRBV30 combines with J gene TRBJ2-7; D remains ambiguous. This CDR3 comprises 15 residues. The V gene lost 2 bases and the J gene lost 2 bases, with 16 bases spanning the gap. The germline V gene encodes CDR1 GTSNPN and CDR2 SVGIG (reference sequence). The DNA of the CDR3 is TGTGCCTGGAGTAAGGGTTCGGCAGTGCCCTACGAGCAGTACTTC. Encoded protein: CAWSKGSAVPYEQYF.

This clone showed up just a few times. The chain is built from TRBV30 and TRBJ1-6; possible D gene TRBD1, 5 bases. Germline CDR1 reads GTSNPN; CDR2 reads SVGIG (reference sequence). V lost 4 bases and J lost 4, with 11 bases in between. The CDR3 runs to 14 residues. CDR3 coding DNA: TGTGCCTGGAATTTGGGGACGTATAATTCACCCCTCCACTTT. Protein sequence: CAWNLGTYNSPLHF.

The rearrangement uses TRBV19 and TRBJ1-2; 10 bases align to TRBD1. With 6 bases clipped from V and 7 bases from J, the junction kept 5 bases outside the gene matches. This CDR3 is 13 amino acids long. Germline CDR1 LNHDA, CDR2 SQIVND (reference sequence). The CDR3 bases are TGTGCCAGTAGGGTGACAGGGGGCTCTGGCTACACCTTC. The encoded protein is CASRVTGGSGYTF.

The chain links TRBV5-1 to TRBJ1-1; D is undetermined. This CDR3 has 16 amino acids. V was pared by 4 bases and J by 1 base, with 17 bases between. Germline values: CDR1 SGHRS, CDR2 YFSETQ. The CDR3 sequence is CASSADPQSRNTEAFF. In DNA form, the CDR3 reads TGCGCCAGCAGCGCCGATCCACAGAGCAGGAACACTGAAGCTTTCTTT.

The rearrangement links TRBV21-1 to TRBJ1-1. TRBV21-1 is recorded as a pseudogene. This CDR3 comprises 16 residues. CDR3 coding DNA: TGTGCCAGCTATACATCCGAGACCCCGGGAAACACTGAAGCTTTCTTT. This gives the protein CASYTSETPGNTEAFF.

This clone has more than one count but fewer than ten. The chain is built from TRBV4-1 and TRBJ2-2; 9 positions agree with TRBD1. Trimming removed 0 bases from V and 5 bases from J; junction bases left unmatched: 7. CDR3 length: 17 residues. The germline V gene encodes CDR1 MGHRA and CDR2 YSYEKL. The chain's CDR3 is CASSQELIDRGTGELFF. CDR3 coding DNA: TGCGCCAGCAGCCAAGAGTTGATAGACAGGGGGACCGGGGAGCTGTTTTTT.

In the case of this clone: The junction departs from the called germline gene at one end, perhaps through a read error. The V gene is TRBV6-6, the J gene TRBJ1-3; D gene uncertain. The CDR3 has 13 residues. CDR1 is MNHNY and CDR2 is SVGAGI in the germline V gene (reference sequence). The DNA of the CDR3 is TGTGCCAGCAGTTACGAGATTTGGAACACTATATATTTT. It is translated as CASSYEIWNTIYF.

The chain carries TRBV20-1 and TRBJ2-7; D unresolved. CDR1 and CDR2 from the germline V gene are DFQATT and SNEGSKA (reference sequence). Deletions cut 4 bases from V and 4 bases from J, with 8 bases between. The CDR3 length is 11 residues. The CDR3 nucleotides read TGCAGTGCTACCGAAAGTTACGAGCAGTACGTC. As protein: CSATESYEQYV.

The chain has TRBV1 and TRBJ1-2; no DNA check was done on the table's D call, TRBD1. TRBV1 is marked as a pseudogene. This CDR3 region has 16 residues. The CDR3 nucleotides are TGCACCAGCAGCATCCCCCTCTGGACAGGCGGGAATGGCTACACCTTC. Translated: CTSSIPLWTGGNGYTF.

This clone showed up just a few times. The genes are TRBV2 and TRBJ1-5; D unresolved. The CDR3 spans 14 residues. V was trimmed by 5 bases and J by 3 bases, leaving 11 bases between them. CDR1 is SNHLY, CDR2 FYNNEI, per germline. The DNA of the CDR3 is TGTGCCAGCAGTCCTCGGGGTTTCAATCAGCCCCAGCATTTT. Protein sequence: CASSPRGFNQPQHF.

This clone has only one observation. This chain joins TRBV28 and TRBJ2-2; D gene unclear. This CDR3 has 15 amino acids. Trimming left V 9 bases short and J 6 bases short, with 20 bases between. CDR1 MDHEN and CDR2 SYDVKM come from the germline V gene. CDR3 nucleotide sequence: TGTGCCAGTTCGGACGCTGGGATTTTGGCCGGGGAGCTGTTTTTT. Amino acids: CASSDAGILAGELFF.

The V call is TRBV6-1, the J call TRBJ2-7, with a possible D match to TRBD2 (7 bases). The CDR3 runs to 15 residues. Germline CDR1 reads MNHNS; CDR2 reads SASEGT. The V gene lost 7 bases and the J gene lost 2 bases, with 18 bases spanning the gap. CDR3: CASTRSGGLTYEQYF. The CDR3 DNA sequence: TGTGCCAGCACCCGCTCCGGGGGGCTAACCTACGAGCAGTACTTC.